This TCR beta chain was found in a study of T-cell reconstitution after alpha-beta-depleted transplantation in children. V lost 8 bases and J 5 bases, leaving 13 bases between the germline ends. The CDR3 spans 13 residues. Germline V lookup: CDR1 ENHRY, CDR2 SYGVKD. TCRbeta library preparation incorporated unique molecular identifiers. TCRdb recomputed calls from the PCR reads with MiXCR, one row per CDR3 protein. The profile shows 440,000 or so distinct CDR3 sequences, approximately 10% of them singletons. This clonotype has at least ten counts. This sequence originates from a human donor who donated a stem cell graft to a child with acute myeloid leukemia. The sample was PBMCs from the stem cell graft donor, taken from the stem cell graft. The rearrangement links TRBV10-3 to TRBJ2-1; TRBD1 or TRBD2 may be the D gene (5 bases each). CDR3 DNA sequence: TGTGCCATCGGGACCATCAAAAACAATGAGCAGTTCTTC. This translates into CAIGTIKNNEQFF.